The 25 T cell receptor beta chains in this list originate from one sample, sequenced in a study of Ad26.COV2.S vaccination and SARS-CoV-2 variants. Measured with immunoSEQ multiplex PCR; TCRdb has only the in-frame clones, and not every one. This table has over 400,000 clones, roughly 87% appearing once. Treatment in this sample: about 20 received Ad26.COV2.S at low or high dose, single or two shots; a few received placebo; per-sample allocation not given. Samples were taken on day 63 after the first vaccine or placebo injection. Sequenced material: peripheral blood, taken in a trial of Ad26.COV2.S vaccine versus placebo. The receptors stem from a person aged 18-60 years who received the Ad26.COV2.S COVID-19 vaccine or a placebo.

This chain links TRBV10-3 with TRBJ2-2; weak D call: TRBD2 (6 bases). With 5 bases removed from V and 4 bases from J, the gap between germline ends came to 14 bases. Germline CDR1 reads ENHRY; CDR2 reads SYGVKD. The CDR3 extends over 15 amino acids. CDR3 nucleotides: TGTGCCATCAGTTTAGGAGGGCCGGGCACCGGGGAGCTGTTTTTT. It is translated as CAISLGGPGTGELFF.

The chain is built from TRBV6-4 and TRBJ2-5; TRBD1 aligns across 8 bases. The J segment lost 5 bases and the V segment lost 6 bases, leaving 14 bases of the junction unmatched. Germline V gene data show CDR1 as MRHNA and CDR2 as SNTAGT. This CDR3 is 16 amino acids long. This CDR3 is CASSVNSGTGSETQYF. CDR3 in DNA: TGTGCCAGCAGCGTCAACTCCGGGACAGGATCGGAGACCCAGTACTTC.

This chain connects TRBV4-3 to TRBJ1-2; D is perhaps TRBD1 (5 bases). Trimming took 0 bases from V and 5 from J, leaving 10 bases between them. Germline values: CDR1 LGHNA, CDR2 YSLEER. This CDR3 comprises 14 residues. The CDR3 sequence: CASSQDPQGYGYTF. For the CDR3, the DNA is TGCGCCAGCAGCCAAGATCCCCAGGGATATGGCTACACCTTC.

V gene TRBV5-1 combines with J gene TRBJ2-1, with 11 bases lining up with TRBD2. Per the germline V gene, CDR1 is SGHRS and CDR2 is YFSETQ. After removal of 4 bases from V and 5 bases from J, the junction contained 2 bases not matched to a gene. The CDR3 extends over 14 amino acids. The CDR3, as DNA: TGCGCCAGCAGCCCTAGCGGGAGGCACAATGAGCAGTTCTTC. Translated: CASSPSGRHNEQFF. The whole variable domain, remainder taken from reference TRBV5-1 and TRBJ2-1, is KAGVTQTPRYLIKTRGQQVTLSCSPISGHRSVSWYQQTPGQGLQFLFEYFSETQRNKGNFPGRFSGRQFSNSRSEMNVSTLELGDSALYLCASSPSGRHNEQFFGPGTRLTVL.

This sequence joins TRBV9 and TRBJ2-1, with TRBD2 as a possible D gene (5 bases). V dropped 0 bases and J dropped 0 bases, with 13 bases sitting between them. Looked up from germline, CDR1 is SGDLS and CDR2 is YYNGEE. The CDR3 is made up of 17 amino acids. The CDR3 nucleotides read TGTGCCAGCAGCGTAGATGCTAGCTCAAGCTCCTACAATGAGCAGTTCTTC. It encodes CASSVDASSSSYNEQFF.

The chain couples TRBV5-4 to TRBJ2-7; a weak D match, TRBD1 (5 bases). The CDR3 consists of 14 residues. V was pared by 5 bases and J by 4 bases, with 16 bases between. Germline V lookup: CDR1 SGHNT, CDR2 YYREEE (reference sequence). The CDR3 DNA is TGTGCCAGCAGTAACCCAGGGTATTCGTACGAGCAGTACTTC. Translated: CASSNPGYSYEQYF.

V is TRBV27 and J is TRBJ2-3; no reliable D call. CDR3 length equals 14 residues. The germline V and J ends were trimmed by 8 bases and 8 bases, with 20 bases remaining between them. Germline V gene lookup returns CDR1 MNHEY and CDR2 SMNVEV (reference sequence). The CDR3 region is CASAKRLASSTQYF. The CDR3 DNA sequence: TGTGCCAGCGCGAAGCGACTGGCATCCAGTACGCAGTATTTT.

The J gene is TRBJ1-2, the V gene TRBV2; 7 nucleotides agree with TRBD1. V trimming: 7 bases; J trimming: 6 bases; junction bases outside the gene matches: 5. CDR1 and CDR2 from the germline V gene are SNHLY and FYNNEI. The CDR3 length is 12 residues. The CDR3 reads CASTTGSDGYTF. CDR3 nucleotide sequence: TGTGCCAGCACGACAGGGAGTGATGGCTACACCTTC.

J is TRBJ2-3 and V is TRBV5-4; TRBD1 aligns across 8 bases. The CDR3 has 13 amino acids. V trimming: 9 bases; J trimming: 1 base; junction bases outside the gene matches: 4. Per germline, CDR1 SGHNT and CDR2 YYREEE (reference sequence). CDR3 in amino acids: CATPGQGTDTQYF. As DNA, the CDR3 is TGTGCCACTCCGGGACAGGGCACAGATACGCAGTATTTT.

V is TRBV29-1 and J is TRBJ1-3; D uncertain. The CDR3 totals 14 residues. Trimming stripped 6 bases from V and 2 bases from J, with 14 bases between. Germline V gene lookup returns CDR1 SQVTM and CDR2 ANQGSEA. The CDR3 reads CSVARIGPGNTIYF. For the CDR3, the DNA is TGCAGCGTAGCCAGAATAGGGCCTGGAAACACCATATATTTT.

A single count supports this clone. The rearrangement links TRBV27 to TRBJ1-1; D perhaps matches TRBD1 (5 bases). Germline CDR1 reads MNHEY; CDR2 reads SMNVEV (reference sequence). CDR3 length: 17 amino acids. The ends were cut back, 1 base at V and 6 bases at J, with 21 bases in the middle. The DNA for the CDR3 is TGTGCCAGCAGTTTATGGCTTCGAGGGCCGGGGGACGCTGAAGCTTTCTTT. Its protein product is CASSLWLRGPGDAEAFF.

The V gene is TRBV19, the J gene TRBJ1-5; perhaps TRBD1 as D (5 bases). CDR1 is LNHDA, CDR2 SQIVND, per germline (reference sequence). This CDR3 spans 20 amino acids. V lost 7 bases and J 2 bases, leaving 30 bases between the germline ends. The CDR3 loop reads CASTLSLWQGISYRNQPQHF. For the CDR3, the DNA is TGTGCCAGTACCCTGTCTCTCTGGCAGGGTATATCGTATCGCAATCAGCCCCAGCATTTT. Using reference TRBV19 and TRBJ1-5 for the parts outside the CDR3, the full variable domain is DGGITQSPKYLFRKEGQNVTLSCEQNLNHDAMYWYRQDPGQGLRLIYYSQIVNDFQKGDIAEGYSVSREKKESFPLTVTSAQKNPTAFYLCASTLSLWQGISYRNQPQHFGDGTRLSIL.

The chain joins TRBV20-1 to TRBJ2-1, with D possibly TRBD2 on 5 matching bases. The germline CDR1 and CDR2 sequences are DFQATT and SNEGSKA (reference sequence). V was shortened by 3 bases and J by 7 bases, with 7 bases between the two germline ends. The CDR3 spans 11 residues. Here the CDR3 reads CSARGSNEQFF. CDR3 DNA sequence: TGCAGTGCTAGGGGGAGTAATGAGCAGTTCTTC.

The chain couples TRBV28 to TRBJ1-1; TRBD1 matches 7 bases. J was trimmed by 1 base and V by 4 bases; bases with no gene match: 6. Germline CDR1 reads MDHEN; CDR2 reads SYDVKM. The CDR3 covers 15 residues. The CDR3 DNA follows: TGTGCCAGCAGTTCAGCCGGGACAGCGAACACTGAAGCTTTCTTT. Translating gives CASSSAGTANTEAFF.

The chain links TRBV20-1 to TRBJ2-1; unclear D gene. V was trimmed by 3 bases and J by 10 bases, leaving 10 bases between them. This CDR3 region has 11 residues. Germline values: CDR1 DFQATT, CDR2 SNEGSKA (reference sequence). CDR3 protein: CSASELPEQFF. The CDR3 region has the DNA TGCAGTGCTAGTGAACTCCCGGAGCAGTTCTTC.

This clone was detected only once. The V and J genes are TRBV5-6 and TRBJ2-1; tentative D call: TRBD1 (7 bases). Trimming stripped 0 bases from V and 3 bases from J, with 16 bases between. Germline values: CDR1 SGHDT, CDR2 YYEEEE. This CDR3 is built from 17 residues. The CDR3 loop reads CASSLAGAGQIYNEQFF. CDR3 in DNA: TGTGCCAGCAGCTTGGCCGGGGCGGGACAGATCTACAATGAGCAGTTCTTC.

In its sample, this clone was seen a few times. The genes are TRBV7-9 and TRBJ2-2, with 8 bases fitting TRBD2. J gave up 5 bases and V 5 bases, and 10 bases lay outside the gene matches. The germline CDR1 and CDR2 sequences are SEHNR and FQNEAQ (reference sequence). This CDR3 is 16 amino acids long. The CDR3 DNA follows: TGTGCCAGCAGCCCGTTAAGCGGGAGTCAGACCGGGGAGCTGTTTTTT. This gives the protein CASSPLSGSQTGELFF. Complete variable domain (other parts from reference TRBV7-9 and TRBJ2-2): DTGVSQNPRHKITKRGQNVTFRCDPISEHNRLYWYRQTLGQGPEFLTYFQNEAQLEKSRLLSDRFSAERPKGSFSTLEIQRTEQGDSAMYLCASSPLSGSQTGELFFGEGSRLTVL.

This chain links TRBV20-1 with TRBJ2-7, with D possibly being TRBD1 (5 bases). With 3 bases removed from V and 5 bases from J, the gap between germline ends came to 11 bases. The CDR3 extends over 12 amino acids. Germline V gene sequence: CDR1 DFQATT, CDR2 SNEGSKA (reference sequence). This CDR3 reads CSASTGRDEQYF. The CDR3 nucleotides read TGCAGTGCTAGTACGGGCAGGGACGAGCAGTACTTC.

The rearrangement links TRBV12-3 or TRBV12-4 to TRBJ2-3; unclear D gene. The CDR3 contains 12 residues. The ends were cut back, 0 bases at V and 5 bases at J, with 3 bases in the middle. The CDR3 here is CASSLAGDTQYF. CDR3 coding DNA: TGTGCCAGCAGTTTAGCGGGAGATACGCAGTATTTT.

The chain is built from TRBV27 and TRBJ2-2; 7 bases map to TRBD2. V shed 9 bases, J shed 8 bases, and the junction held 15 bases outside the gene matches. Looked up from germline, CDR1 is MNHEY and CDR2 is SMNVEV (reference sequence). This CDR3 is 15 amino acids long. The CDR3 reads CASCRLADRGGELFF. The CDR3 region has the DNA TGTGCCAGTTGCCGACTAGCAGACAGAGGTGGGGAGCTGTTTTTT.

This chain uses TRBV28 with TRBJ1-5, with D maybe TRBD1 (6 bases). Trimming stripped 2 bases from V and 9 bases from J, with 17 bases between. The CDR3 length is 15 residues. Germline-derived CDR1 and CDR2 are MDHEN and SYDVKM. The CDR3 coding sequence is TGTGCCAGCAGTTTAGGGGGGGCTGTTATCCGGCCCCAGCATTTT. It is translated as CASSLGGAVIRPQHF.

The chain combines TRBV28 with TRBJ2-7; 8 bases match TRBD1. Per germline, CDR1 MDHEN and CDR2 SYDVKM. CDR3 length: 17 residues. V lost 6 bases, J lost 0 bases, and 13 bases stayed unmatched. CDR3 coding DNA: TGTGCCAGCAGCAGTAGGACAGGGATGGGAGGCTCCTACGAGCAGTACTTC. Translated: CASSSRTGMGGSYEQYF.

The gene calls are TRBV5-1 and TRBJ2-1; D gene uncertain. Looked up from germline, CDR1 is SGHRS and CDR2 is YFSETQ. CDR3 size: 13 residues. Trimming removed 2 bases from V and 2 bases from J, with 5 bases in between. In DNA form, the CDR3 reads TGCGCCAGCAGCTTCCCTCCCTACAATGAGCAGTTCTTC. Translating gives CASSFPPYNEQFF.

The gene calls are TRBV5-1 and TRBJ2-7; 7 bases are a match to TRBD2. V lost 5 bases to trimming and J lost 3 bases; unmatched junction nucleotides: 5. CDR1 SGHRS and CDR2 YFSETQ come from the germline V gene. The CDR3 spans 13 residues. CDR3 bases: TGCGCCAGCAGTCCAGCGGGATACTACGAGCAGTACTTC. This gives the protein CASSPAGYYEQYF.

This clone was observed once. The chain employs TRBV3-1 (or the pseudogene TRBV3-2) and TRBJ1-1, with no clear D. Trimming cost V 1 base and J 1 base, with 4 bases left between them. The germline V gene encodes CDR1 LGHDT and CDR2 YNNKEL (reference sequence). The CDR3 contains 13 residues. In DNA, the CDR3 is TGTGCCAGCAGCCAAGCCCGGAACACTGAAGCTTTCTTT. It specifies CASSQARNTEAFF.